This T cell receptor (beta chain) emerged from a study of CD8 T cells in Susac syndrome. Whole-study findings and limits: When the CD4+ T cell repertoires of patients with Susac syndrome were examined, they did not show any clonal expansion.

With respect to this clonotype: Antigen: not known.

Germline V gives CDR1 MNHEY, CDR2 SMNVEV (reference sequence). The CDR3 totals 17 residues. J lost 4 bases, V lost 2 bases, and 7 bases had no gene match. The RNA, about 0.5 to 1 ug, was put through reverse transcription using random hexamers. One entry per CDR3 protein results from TCRdb running MiXCR on the immunoSEQ multiplex PCR reads. The table has about 180,000 distinct CDR3 sequences, 85% to 95% seen once. Diagnostic criteria defined recently for definite or probable disease were met by the Susac syndrome patients. The chain couples TRBV27 to TRBJ2-1; 11 positions match TRBD2. The sequencing input was CD4+ T cells from PBMCs. The clonotype originates from a human donor with Susac syndrome. CDR3 DNA sequence: TGTGCCAGCAGTTTAAGAACTAGCGGGAGTCGTTACAATGAGCAGTTCTTC. This sequence encodes CASSLRTSGSRYNEQFF.